This T cell receptor (beta chain) is from a study of blood T cell repertoires in COVID-19. Looking at the study overall: Acute and convalescent COVID-19 specimens originated in the United States, Italy and Spain. PBMCs, B-cell-depleted T cells, or T cells were the source of the cDNA or gDNA that made up the material.

Per the study methods: Quantification of nucleated cells was approximated via reference gene primer amplification. Generated by immunoSEQ multiplex PCR, the TCRdb table keeps only in-frame clones and is missing some. Clone size and V and J calls were adopted from that table, with D and trimming inferred from the DNA. The sample consists of about 370,000 clones, approximately 88% of them appearing once. Germline-derived CDR1 and CDR2 are LGHNA and YSLEER. The V end lost 0 bases, the J end lost 2 bases, and 13 bases lay between the germline ends. There are 16 residues in the CDR3. Followed over time, Seattle patients had been enrolled while infection was active.

The receptor's source is a woman in her 30s with COVID-19, enrolled during active disease. Specimen: peripheral blood. The chain is built from TRBV4-3 and TRBJ2-5; the D is unclear. The CDR3 here is CASSQDYVEIQETQYF. The CDR3 nucleotides are TGCGCCAGCAGCCAAGATTACGTGGAGATACAAGAGACCCAGTACTTC.